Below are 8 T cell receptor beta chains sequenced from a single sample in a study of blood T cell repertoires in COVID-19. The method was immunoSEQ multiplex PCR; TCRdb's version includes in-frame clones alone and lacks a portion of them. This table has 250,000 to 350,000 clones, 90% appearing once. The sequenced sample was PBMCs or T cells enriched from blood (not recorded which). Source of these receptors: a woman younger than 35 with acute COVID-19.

CDR3 DNA sequence: TGTGCCAGCAGACAACTCGACAGGCTGAACACTGAAGCTTTCTTT. It is translated as CASRQLDRLNTEAFF. The rearrangement joins TRBV6-5 to TRBJ1-1, with D perhaps TRBD1 (6 bases). The V end was cut by 6 bases, the J end by 0 bases, with 14 bases between. Germline V gene lookup returns CDR1 MNHEY and CDR2 SVGAGI. This CDR3 spans 15 amino acids.

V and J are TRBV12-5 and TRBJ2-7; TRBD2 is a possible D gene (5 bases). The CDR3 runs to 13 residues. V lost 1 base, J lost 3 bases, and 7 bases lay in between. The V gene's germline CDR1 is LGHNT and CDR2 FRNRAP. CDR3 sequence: CASGLGGLYEQYF. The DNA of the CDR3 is TGTGCTAGTGGTTTGGGCGGGCTCTACGAGCAGTACTTC.

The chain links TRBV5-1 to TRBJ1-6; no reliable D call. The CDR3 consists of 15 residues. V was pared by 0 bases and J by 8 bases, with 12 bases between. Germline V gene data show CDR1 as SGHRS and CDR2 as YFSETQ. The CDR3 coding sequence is TGCGCCAGCAGCTTGGTTGGGCCCGTTGATTCACCCCTCCACTTT. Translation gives CASSLVGPVDSPLHF.

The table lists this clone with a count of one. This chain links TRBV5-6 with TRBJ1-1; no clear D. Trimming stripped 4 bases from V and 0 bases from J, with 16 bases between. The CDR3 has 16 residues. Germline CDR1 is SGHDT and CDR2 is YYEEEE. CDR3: CASSLFLIPMNTEAFF. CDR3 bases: TGTGCCAGCAGCCTCTTCCTGATTCCTATGAACACTGAAGCTTTCTTT.

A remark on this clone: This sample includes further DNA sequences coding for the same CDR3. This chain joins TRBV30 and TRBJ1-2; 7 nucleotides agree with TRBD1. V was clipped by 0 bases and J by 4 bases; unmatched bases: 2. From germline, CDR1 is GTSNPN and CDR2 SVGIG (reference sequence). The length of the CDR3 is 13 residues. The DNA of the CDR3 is TGTGCCTGGAGTGTACAGGGGAGCTATGGCTACACCTTC. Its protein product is CAWSVQGSYGYTF.

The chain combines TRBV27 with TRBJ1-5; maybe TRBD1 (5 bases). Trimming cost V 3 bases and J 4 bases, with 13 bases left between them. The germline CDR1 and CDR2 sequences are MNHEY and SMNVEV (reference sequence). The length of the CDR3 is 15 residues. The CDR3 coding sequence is TGTGCCAGCAGTTTTGGGCAGGGTGGTAATCAGCCCCAGCATTTT. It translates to CASSFGQGGNQPQHF.

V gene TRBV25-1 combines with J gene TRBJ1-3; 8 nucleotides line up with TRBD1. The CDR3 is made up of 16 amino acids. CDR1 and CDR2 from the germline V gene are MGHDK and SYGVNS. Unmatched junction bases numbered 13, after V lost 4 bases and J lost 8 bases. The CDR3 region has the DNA TGTGCCAGCAGTGGGCGGACAGGGCTGTTCGGAGACACCATATATTTT. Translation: CASSGRTGLFGDTIYF.

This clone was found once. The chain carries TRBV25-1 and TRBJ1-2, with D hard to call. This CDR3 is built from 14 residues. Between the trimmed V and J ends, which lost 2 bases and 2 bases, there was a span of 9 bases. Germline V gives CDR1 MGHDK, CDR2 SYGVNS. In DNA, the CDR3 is TGTGCCAGCAGTGAAAATCTAGTCAACTATGGCTACACCTTC. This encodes CASSENLVNYGYTF.